The 29 T cell receptor beta chains below were found in one sample sequenced in a study of T-cell memory formation after mild COVID-19. TCRdb processed the 5' RACE reads anew with MiXCR; each CDR3 protein has one entry. The table has roughly 70,000 distinct CDR3 sequences, about a sixth seen once. Material for sequencing was PBMCs or a T cell subset sorted from them (not recorded which). The receptors were sampled from an adult woman who had mild COVID-19 (a few samples of this study predate the infection). Cell type and time point are not known.

CDR3 sequence: CASSLSGRRFTGELFF. CDR3 bases: TGTGCCAGCAGCTTAAGTGGGCGTAGGTTCACCGGGGAGCTGTTTTTT. V and J are TRBV7-9 and TRBJ2-2, with D unresolved. This CDR3 comprises 16 residues. Looked up from germline, CDR1 is SEHNR and CDR2 is FQNEAQ (reference sequence). V was pared by 2 bases and J by 4 bases, with 14 bases between.

The chain employs TRBV20-1 and TRBJ2-7; TRBD1 matches 8 bases. The CDR3 sequence is 15 residues long. The trim removed 3 bases at V and 0 bases at J, leaving 7 bases unmatched. Germline V gives CDR1 DFQATT, CDR2 SNEGSKA (reference sequence). This chain's CDR3 is CSARRKDRASYEQYF. As DNA, the CDR3 is TGCAGTGCTAGGAGGAAGGACAGGGCCTCCTACGAGCAGTACTTC.

The chain employs TRBV7-9 and TRBJ2-7; D unclear. V was shortened by 7 bases and J by 0 bases, with 7 bases between the two germline ends. The CDR3 totals 12 residues. Germline CDR1 is SEHNR and CDR2 is FQNEAQ (reference sequence). The CDR3: CASMASSYEQYF. DNA of the CDR3: TGTGCCAGCATGGCCAGCTCCTACGAGCAGTACTTC.

This clonotype was counted at least ten times. For the CDR3, the DNA is TGTGCCAGCAGTCATGACAGTACCTACGAGCAGTACTTC. Translating it yields CASSHDSTYEQYF. V is TRBV7-3 and J is TRBJ2-7, with D tentatively TRBD1 (5 bases). The V and J ends lost 6 bases and 2 bases respectively, with 11 bases between them. Germline lookup yields CDR1 SGHTA and CDR2 FQGTGA. This CDR3 has 13 amino acids.

The CDR3 DNA is TGCGCCAGCAGCTTAACAGGGGAGGAATCCTACGAGCAGTACTTC. Its translation: CASSLTGEESYEQYF. J is TRBJ2-7 and V is TRBV5-1, with D perhaps matching TRBD1 (7 bases). Germline V CDR1 and CDR2: SGHRS, YFSETQ. V gave up 2 bases and J gave up 1 base, with 13 bases separating them. The CDR3 runs 15 residues.

The chain employs TRBV12-3 or TRBV12-4 and TRBJ1-6; D remains unclear. The CDR3 contains 17 residues. Trimming left V 5 bases short and J 2 bases short, with 16 bases between. CDR3 protein: CASSISSGGPYNSPLHF. CDR3 bases: TGTGCCAGCAGTATTTCGAGTGGAGGGCCCTATAATTCACCCCTCCACTTT.

The CDR3 loop is CASSIMGSGANVLTF. The CDR3, as DNA: TGTGCCAGTAGTATTATGGGCTCTGGGGCCAACGTCCTGACTTTC. The chain joins TRBV19 to TRBJ2-6; D uncertain. Per germline, CDR1 LNHDA and CDR2 SQIVND (reference sequence). This CDR3 has 15 residues. V shed 3 bases and J shed 0 bases, with 6 bases lying between them.

The chain links TRBV6-5 to TRBJ2-7, with 7 bases fitting TRBD1. The V gene's germline CDR1 is MNHEY and CDR2 SVGAGI. V lost 2 bases, J lost 3 bases, and 4 bases stayed unmatched. CDR3 length equals 14 residues. CDR3 sequence: CASSYGQGDYEQYF. The CDR3 nucleotides read TGTGCCAGCAGTTACGGGCAGGGGGACTACGAGCAGTACTTC.

Only a few counts were recorded for this clonotype. This rearrangement joins TRBV5-1 to TRBJ1-1; the D gene is possibly TRBD1 (6 bases). Trimming removed 1 base at V and 11 bases at J, with 15 bases between. This CDR3 region has 13 residues. CDR1 and CDR2 from the germline V gene are SGHRS and YFSETQ. CDR3 residues: CASSLTGFDRAFF. The CDR3 DNA reads as TGCGCCAGCAGCTTGACCGGGTTCGACAGGGCTTTCTTT.

V gene TRBV20-1 combines with J gene TRBJ2-1, with 8 bases fitting TRBD1. Per the germline V gene, CDR1 is DFQATT and CDR2 is SNEGSKA (reference sequence). This CDR3 has 16 residues. J lost 5 bases, V lost 3 bases, and 12 bases had no gene match. The CDR3 region has the DNA TGCAGTGCTAGCCTCCAGGACAGGGTGGATGACAATGAGCAGTTCTTC. Encoded protein: CSASLQDRVDDNEQFF.

V and J are TRBV20-1 and TRBJ2-7; D not resolved. The CDR3 loop spans 12 amino acids. In germline, CDR1 is DFQATT, CDR2 SNEGSKA (reference sequence). CDR3 residues: CRSGDSAYEQYF. The CDR3 region has the DNA TGCAGGTCCGGAGATTCAGCCTACGAGCAGTACTTC.

The J gene is TRBJ2-7, the V gene TRBV5-1, with a possible D match to TRBD1 (6 bases). There are 14 residues in the CDR3. Germline CDR1 and CDR2: SGHRS and YFSETQ. Trimming removed 4 bases from V and 3 bases from J, with 14 bases in between. CDR3 nucleotides: TGCGCCAGCAGCGATGACAGGTCCTACTACGAGCAGTACTTC. Protein sequence: CASSDDRSYYEQYF.

This clonotype has a handful of counts. This rearrangement joins TRBV7-9 to TRBJ2-7, with 10 positions matching TRBD1. Germline V gives CDR1 SEHNR, CDR2 FQNEAQ (reference sequence). The junction had 3 bases not matched to a gene; V was cut back by 3 bases and J by 1 base. The CDR3 totals 15 residues. CDR3 region: CASSFWDRGSYEQYF. In DNA, the CDR3 is TGTGCCAGCAGCTTTTGGGACAGGGGATCCTACGAGCAGTACTTC.

This clonotype was counted between two and nine times. The chain uses TRBV12-3 or TRBV12-4 and TRBJ2-6, with D hard to call. Trimming pared 5 bases from V and 6 bases from J, leaving 23 bases between. The CDR3 extends over 18 amino acids. In DNA, the CDR3 is TGTGCCAGCAGTCAGGTCCTAAGCTCTCCCCGTAAGGCCAACGTCCTGACTTTC. This codes for CASSQVLSSPRKANVLTF.

Comments on this clonotype: The junction does not match germline at one end; this may be a read error. The chain carries TRBV7-7 and TRBJ1-1; 8 bases align to TRBD1. CDR1 SSHAT and CDR2 FNYEAQ come from the germline V gene (reference sequence). The CDR3 contains 13 residues. This CDR3 reads CASSYVQGAAAFF. CDR3 bases: TGTGCTAGCAGCTACGTGCAGGGGGCCGCGGCTTTCTTT.

V gene TRBV7-6 combines with J gene TRBJ2-7; perhaps TRBD1 as D (6 bases). The V end lost 2 bases, the J end lost 3 bases, and 14 bases lay between the germline ends. Germline V gene data show CDR1 as SGHVS and CDR2 as FNYEAQ. The CDR3 is 15 residues long. CDR3 residues: CASSLLSGALYEQYF. The CDR3 DNA reads as TGTGCCAGCAGCTTATTGTCAGGGGCCCTCTACGAGCAGTACTTC.

The chain joins TRBV2 to TRBJ1-2, with D uncertain. CDR1 is SNHLY and CDR2 is FYNNEI in the germline V gene. The V and J ends lost 3 bases and 4 bases respectively, with 9 bases between them. The CDR3 extends over 13 amino acids. The CDR3 protein is CASSDGQFYGYTF. CDR3 bases: TGTGCCAGCAGTGATGGGCAGTTCTATGGCTACACCTTC.

V and J are TRBV9 and TRBJ2-1, with TRBD2 as a possible D gene (6 bases). In germline, CDR1 is SGDLS, CDR2 YYNGEE. The V end was cut by 3 bases, the J end by 0 bases, with 10 bases between. The CDR3 runs to 15 residues. CDR3 sequence: CASSAPGSSYNEQFF. The CDR3 bases are TGTGCCAGCAGCGCTCCCGGGAGCTCCTACAATGAGCAGTTCTTC.

This clonotype was recorded at least ten times. This rearrangement joins TRBV5-6 to TRBJ1-2; tentative D call: TRBD1 (6 bases). Between the trimmed V and J ends, which lost 4 bases and 0 bases, there was a span of 16 bases. The CDR3 is made up of 16 amino acids. Germline-derived CDR1 and CDR2 are SGHDT and YYEEEE. This CDR3 is CASSPAAAGANYGYTF. The CDR3 DNA sequence: TGTGCCAGCAGCCCGGCGGCGGCAGGGGCTAACTATGGCTACACCTTC.

This clonotype showed up many times. This chain joins TRBV29-1 and TRBJ2-2; D not resolved. V shed 7 bases and J shed 6 bases, with 6 bases lying between them. The length of the CDR3 is 10 residues. Germline CDR1 and CDR2: SQVTM and ANQGSEA. CDR3 in amino acids: CSARSGELFF. The CDR3 DNA reads TGCAGCGCTAGATCCGGGGAGCTGTTTTTT.

In its sample, this clonotype was seen a few times. The rearrangement joins TRBV7-2 to TRBJ2-7, with 7 bases lining up with TRBD2. J gave up 4 bases and V 5 bases, and 20 bases lay outside the gene matches. The CDR3 runs to 18 residues. The germline gives CDR1 SGHTA, CDR2 FQGNSA. The CDR3 DNA sequence: TGTGCCAGCAGCCCCCCAGGACTAGTAGTCTATAGTGATTACGAGCAGTACTTC. Translation gives CASSPPGLVVYSDYEQYF.

This chain joins TRBV7-6 and TRBJ2-3; 8 nucleotides align to TRBD2. The V segment lost 5 bases and the J segment 2 bases; nucleotides outside the gene matches: 6. There are 15 residues in the CDR3. Germline lookup yields CDR1 SGHVS and CDR2 FNYEAQ. This CDR3 is CASSAGSGITDTQYF. The CDR3, as DNA: TGTGCCAGCAGCGCCGGTAGCGGGATCACAGATACGCAGTATTTT.

The chain combines TRBV12-3 or TRBV12-4 with TRBJ1-1; D gene unclear. The CDR3 runs 15 residues. V dropped 3 bases and J dropped 4 bases, with 15 bases sitting between them. The CDR3 spells CASSLVRPPATEAFF. The CDR3 region has the DNA TGTGCCAGCAGTTTGGTTCGACCCCCGGCCACTGAAGCTTTCTTT.

This clonotype was counted a few times. The genes are TRBV12-3 or TRBV12-4 and TRBJ2-4; weak D call: TRBD2 (5 bases). The CDR3 totals 14 residues. V was cut by 1 base and J by 6 bases, with 10 bases left in between. CDR3 region: CASSLGQAGNIQYF. As DNA, the CDR3 is TGTGCCAGCAGTTTAGGTCAGGCGGGAAACATTCAGTACTTC.

This chain uses TRBV24-1 with TRBJ2-3, with TRBD2 matching over 12 bases. The V segment lost 2 bases and the J segment 3 bases; nucleotides outside the gene matches: 5. The CDR3 is 17 residues long. Germline values: CDR1 KGHDR, CDR2 SFDVKD. CDR3 bases: TGTGCCACCAGTGATTCTCGCCTAGCGGGAGGGACAGATACGCAGTATTTT. The encoded protein is CATSDSRLAGGTDTQYF.

In this sample, this clonotype turned up a few times. The rearrangement uses TRBV12-3 or TRBV12-4 and TRBJ2-1; D perhaps matches TRBD1 (6 bases). V was cut by 3 bases and J by 0 bases, with 15 bases left in between. This CDR3 spans 17 amino acids. This chain's CDR3 is CASSFSGTHRSYNEQFF. CDR3 coding DNA: TGTGCCAGCAGTTTTTCTGGGACACACCGCTCCTACAATGAGCAGTTCTTC.

This clonotype was seen a handful of times. The junction departs from the called germline gene at one end, perhaps through a read error. The CDR3 DNA reads as TGTGCCAGCAGTGACTCTCCGGGACTAAACAATGAACAGTTCTTC. This translates into CASSDSPGLNNEQFF. V usage is TRBV6-4 and J usage is TRBJ2-1; 7 positions match TRBD2. In germline, CDR1 is MRHNA, CDR2 SNTAGT. The CDR3 is made up of 15 amino acids.

The chain couples TRBV12-3 or TRBV12-4 to TRBJ1-1, with TRBD1 as a possible D gene (5 bases). Trimming cost V 2 bases and J 10 bases, with 14 bases left between them. The CDR3 has 13 residues. The CDR3 here is CASSLTPTEVAFF. The CDR3 DNA reads as TGTGCCAGCAGTTTAACCCCGACAGAGGTAGCTTTCTTT.

The chain joins TRBV15 to TRBJ2-1, with 8 bases matching TRBD2. The CDR3 runs 17 residues. With V trimmed by 0 bases and J by 4 bases, 8 bases remained unmatched. Germline loops: CDR1 LNHNV, CDR2 YYDKDF (reference sequence). CDR3 in amino acids: CATSRDLSSGVYNEQFF. The CDR3 coding sequence is TGTGCCACCAGCAGAGATCTAAGTAGCGGGGTTTACAATGAGCAGTTCTTC. Full variable domain (rest looked up from reference TRBV15 and TRBJ2-1): DAMVIQNPRYQVTQFGKPVTLSCSQTLNHNVMYWYQQKSSQAPKLLFHYYDKDFNNEADTPDNFQSRRPNTSFCFLDIRSPGLGDTAMYLCATSRDLSSGVYNEQFFGPGTRLTVL.